The text below deals with one T cell receptor beta chain. The target of this receptor is not known. Base qualities are not provided; no much larger clone lies one nucleotide away. A total of around 30 patients with locally advanced or metastatic urothelial carcinoma, treated at Memorial Sloan Kettering on a trial protocol, made up the cohort. Peripheral blood mononuclear cells were collected pretreatment and during treatment, with between 1 and 8 total time points obtained per patient. The Qiagen DNeasy Blood extraction kit was used to purify genomic DNA from total PBMCs and tumor samples. PBMCs were collected pretreatment and during treatment, and were isolated and stored as previously described. These data come from a study of PD-L1 blockade in urothelial cancer (dated by TCRdb to 2016 to 2017). In terms of the full investigation: All patients started therapy in the mid-2010s and received atezolizumab 1,200 mg intravenously every 3 weeks. About nine tenths of the roughly 29 patients were males with bladder-origin urothelial cancer, and 18 of 29 reported a prior smoking history. An ECOG performance status of 0 or 1 was recorded for the patients, and 0 to 3 prior chemotherapy regimens had been received by the patients. Blood samples were analyzed at 3 weeks after treatment start (second dose) and at 6 weeks after treatment start. Blood samples gave a median of about 130,000 T cells and under 85,000 unique TCRs, with a median clonality of approximately 0.08. The study was an exploratory multi-omic analysis of somatic, immune and clinical correlates of response to PD-L1 blockade with atezolizumab in urothelial cancer. Pretreatment tumor samples, along with matched peripheral blood collected serially before and after atezolizumab treatment, underwent TCR sequencing. Progression-free survival longer than 6 months counted as durable clinical benefit, and TCR features were additionally tested against both progression-free and overall survival. In the same patients who had TCR sequencing, pretreatment tumors also underwent whole exome sequencing and RNA sequencing. Durable clinical benefit was achieved by nine patients and was not achieved by 20 patients. Around 30 patients had pretreatment blood TCR-seq, some 25 had at least one posttreatment blood collection, and some 25 had tumor TCR-seq. What the study reported, not specific to this receptor: At 3 weeks after the start of treatment, tumor-associated TCR clones in peripheral blood had expanded more in patients with durable benefit (n ≈ 24, p = 0.022). A pretreatment peripheral blood TCR clonality below the median was linked to improved progression-free and overall survival. Because the sample size was small (n of about 31) and many of the analyses were exploratory, the results are meant to be hypothesis-generating.

The CDR3 starts with the cysteine, ends with the phenylalanine, and has 14 residues. Only the CDR3 DNA stays, 42 bases, in frame from base 1. Relative to germline, V is missing 5 bases and J is missing 13 bases, with 10 bases of the junction outside any gene match. CDR1 and CDR2 were assigned from the germline V gene as SGHRS and YFSETQ. Synthetic TCR analog templates were spiked into each PCR so that absolute template abundance could be estimated from read counts. The immunoSEQ assay used bias-controlled V and J gene primers to amplify TCRbeta CDR3 regions from genomic DNA. Rearranged TCRbeta segments were sequenced at approximately 20X coverage. In the authors' own workflow: Clustering was used to correct sequencing errors, and CDR3s were annotated against IMGT to assign V, D and J genes. Downstream analyses used only productive TCRbeta rearrangements and left out out-of-frame or stop-codon sequences. Clonality was calculated as one minus the Shannon entropy normalized by the log of the number of unique productive sequences. Clones differing between time points or between blood and tumor were identified by Fisher's exact test with Benjamini-Hochberg correction at adjusted p below 0.01. TCRdb holds this immuneACCESS table with in-frame rearrangements only. Some clones are missing; in checked studies, unresolved V genes explain under half, and the rest has no known cause. D and trimming were read from the DNA, whereas the V and J calls and clone size are those reported in that table. In this sample the table shows about 74,000 clones, 84% of which occur a single time. Clones ranked in the top ten supply about 4.7% of the sample.

The chain is assembled from TRBV5-1 and TRBJ2-7, with 15 junctional bases fitting TRBD2. Sequencing used PBMCs, obtained around atezolizumab (anti-PD-L1) treatment. This clonotype was obtained from a man in his sixties or seventies with urothelial cancer. CDR3 sequence: CASSEGLAGGPSYF. DNA sequence: TGCGCCAGCAGTGAGGGACTAGCGGGAGGTCCCAGTTACTTC.